The text below deals with one TCR beta chain. The authors' processing: From reference gene primer amplification, estimates of nucleated cell counts were derived. The repertoire was sequenced with immunoSEQ multiplex PCR; TCRdb's copy has only in-frame clones and lacks some. Clone size and V and J calls were adopted from that table, with D and trimming inferred from the DNA. This repertoire shows fewer than 50,000 clones, 65% to 85% found once; its top ten account for around two fifths. The CDR3 contains 15 residues. The germline CDR1 and CDR2 sequences are MNHNS and SASEGT. V was clipped by 3 bases and J by 3 bases, with 11 bases between them. The data were taken from a study of blood T cell repertoires in COVID-19. Study information: PBMCs, B-cell-depleted T cells, or T cells were the source of the cDNA or gDNA that made up the material.

This sequence joins TRBV6-1 and TRBJ1-4, with a tentative D call TRBD1 (5 bases). The clonotype comes from a woman of 80 years or more with active or convalescent COVID-19. The specimen was peripheral blood. The CDR3 DNA reads as TGTGCCAGCAGTGATTTAGGAGGGGCTAATGAAAAACTGTTTTTT. It yields the protein CASSDLGGANEKLFF.